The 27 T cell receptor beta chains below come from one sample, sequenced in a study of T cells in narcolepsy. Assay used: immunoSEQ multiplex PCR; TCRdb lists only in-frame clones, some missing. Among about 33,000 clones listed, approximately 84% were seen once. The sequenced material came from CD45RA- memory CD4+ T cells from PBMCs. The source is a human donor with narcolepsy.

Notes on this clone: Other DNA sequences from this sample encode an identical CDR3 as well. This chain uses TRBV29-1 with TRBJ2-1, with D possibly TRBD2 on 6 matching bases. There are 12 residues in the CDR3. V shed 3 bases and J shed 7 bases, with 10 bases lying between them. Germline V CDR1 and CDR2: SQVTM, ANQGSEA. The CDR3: CSVEVGRNEQFF. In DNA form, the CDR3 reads TGCAGCGTTGAGGTAGGGAGGAATGAGCAGTTCTTC.

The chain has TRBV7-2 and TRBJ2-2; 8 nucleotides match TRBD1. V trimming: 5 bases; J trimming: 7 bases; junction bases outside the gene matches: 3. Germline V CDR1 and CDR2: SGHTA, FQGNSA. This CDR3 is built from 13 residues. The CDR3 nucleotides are TGTGCCAGCAGCGCCGGACAGGGCGGGGAGCTGTTTTTT. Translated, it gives CASSAGQGGELFF. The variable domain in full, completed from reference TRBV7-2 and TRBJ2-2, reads GAGVSQSPSNKVTEKGKDVELRCDPISGHTALYWYRQSLGQGLEFLIYFQGNSAPDKSGLPSDRFSAERTGGSVSTLTIQRTQQEDSAVYLCASSAGQGGELFFGEGSRLTVL.

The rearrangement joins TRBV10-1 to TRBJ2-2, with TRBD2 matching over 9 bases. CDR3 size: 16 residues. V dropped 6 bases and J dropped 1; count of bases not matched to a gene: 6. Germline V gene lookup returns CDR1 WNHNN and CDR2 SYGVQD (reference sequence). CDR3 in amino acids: CASSNSGGMNTGELFF. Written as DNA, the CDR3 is TGCGCCAGCAGCAATAGCGGGGGAATGAACACCGGGGAGCTGTTTTTT.

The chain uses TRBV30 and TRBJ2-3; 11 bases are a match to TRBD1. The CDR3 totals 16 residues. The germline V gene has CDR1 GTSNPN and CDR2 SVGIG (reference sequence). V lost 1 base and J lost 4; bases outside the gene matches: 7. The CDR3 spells CAWSAFMGQGADTQYF. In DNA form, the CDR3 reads TGTGCCTGGAGTGCCTTCATGGGACAGGGGGCAGATACGCAGTATTTT.

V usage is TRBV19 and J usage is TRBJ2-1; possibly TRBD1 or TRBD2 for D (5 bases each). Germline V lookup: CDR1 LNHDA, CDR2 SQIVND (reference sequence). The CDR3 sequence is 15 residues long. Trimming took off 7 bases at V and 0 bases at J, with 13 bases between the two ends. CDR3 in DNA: TGTGCCAGTACCCCGGGACGGGACTCCTACAATGAGCAGTTCTTC. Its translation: CASTPGRDSYNEQFF.

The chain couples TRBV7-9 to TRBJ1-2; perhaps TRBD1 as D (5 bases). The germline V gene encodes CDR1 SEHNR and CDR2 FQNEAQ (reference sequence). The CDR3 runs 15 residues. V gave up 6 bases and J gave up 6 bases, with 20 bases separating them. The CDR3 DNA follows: TGTGCCAGCAGAATGGGGGGGTTCAAGAGGGATGGCTACACCTTC. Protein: CASRMGGFKRDGYTF.

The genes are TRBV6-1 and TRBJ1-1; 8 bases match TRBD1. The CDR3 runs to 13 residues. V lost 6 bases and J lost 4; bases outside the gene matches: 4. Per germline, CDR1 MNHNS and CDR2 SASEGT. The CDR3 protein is CASSRGRGTEAFF. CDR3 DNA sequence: TGTGCCAGCAGCAGGGGGCGCGGCACTGAAGCTTTCTTT.

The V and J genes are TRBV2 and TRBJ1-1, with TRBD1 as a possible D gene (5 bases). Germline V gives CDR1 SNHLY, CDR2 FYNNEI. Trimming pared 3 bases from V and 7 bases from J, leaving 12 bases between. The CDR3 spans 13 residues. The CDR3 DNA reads TGTGCCAGCAGTGAGGGAGGGGCAGGTGAAGCTTTCTTT. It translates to CASSEGGAGEAFF.

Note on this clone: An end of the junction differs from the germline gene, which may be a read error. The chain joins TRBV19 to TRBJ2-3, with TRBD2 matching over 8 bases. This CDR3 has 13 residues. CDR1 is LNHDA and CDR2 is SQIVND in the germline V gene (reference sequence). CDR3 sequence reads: CASSPGLADTQCF. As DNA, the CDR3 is TGTGCCAGTAGTCCCGGACTAGCAGATACGCAGTGTTTT.

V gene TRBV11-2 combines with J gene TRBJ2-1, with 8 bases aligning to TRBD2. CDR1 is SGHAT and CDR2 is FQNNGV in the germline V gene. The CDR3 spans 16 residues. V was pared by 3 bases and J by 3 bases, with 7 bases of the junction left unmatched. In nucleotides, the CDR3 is TGTGCCAGCAGCTTCTTGGTTCTAGCGGGCTACAATGAGCAGTTCTTC. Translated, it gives CASSFLVLAGYNEQFF. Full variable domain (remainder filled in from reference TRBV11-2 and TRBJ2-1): EAGVAQSPRYKIIEKRQSVAFWCNPISGHATLYWYQQILGQGPKLLIQFQNNGVVDDSQLPKDRFSAERLKGVDSTLKIQPAKLEDSAVYLCASSFLVLAGYNEQFFGPGTRLTVL.

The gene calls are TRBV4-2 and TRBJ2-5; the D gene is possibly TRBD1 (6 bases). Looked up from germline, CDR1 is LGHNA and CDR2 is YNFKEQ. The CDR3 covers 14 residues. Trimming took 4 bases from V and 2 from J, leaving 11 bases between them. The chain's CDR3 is CASSRRQGQETQYF. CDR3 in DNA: TGTGCCAGCAGCCGGAGGCAGGGGCAAGAGACCCAGTACTTC.

CDR3 nucleotide sequence: TGTGCCAGCAGCTTAGCACCCGGGACTAGCGGGAGCAGCACAGATACGCAGTATTTT. It is translated as CASSLAPGTSGSSTDTQYF. The chain combines TRBV7-9 with TRBJ2-3, with 14 bases matching TRBD2. The V and J ends lost 0 bases and 0 bases, in that order; junction bases with no gene match: 5. The length of the CDR3 is 19 residues. Looked up from germline, CDR1 is SEHNR and CDR2 is FQNEAQ (reference sequence).

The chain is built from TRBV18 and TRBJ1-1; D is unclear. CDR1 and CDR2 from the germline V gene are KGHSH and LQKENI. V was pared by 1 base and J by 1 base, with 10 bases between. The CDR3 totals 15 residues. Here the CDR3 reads CASSPLGLSNTEAFF. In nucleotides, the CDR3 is TGTGCCAGCTCACCACTCGGACTCTCGAACACTGAAGCTTTCTTT.

The CDR3 region is CASTPGGGSPLHF. The CDR3 DNA reads TGTGCCAGCACCCCCGGGGGGGGTTCACCCCTCCACTTT. V and J are TRBV5-6 and TRBJ1-6, with a possible D match to TRBD1 (5 bases). V lost 6 bases, J lost 9 bases, and 13 bases lay in between. Germline CDR1 and CDR2: SGHDT and YYEEEE. This CDR3 spans 13 amino acids.

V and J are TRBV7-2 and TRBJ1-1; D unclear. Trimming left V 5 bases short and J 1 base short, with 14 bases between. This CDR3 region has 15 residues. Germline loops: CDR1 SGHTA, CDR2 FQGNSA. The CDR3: CASSTNVGRNTEAFF. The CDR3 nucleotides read TGTGCCAGCAGCACCAATGTTGGGCGGAACACTGAAGCTTTCTTT.

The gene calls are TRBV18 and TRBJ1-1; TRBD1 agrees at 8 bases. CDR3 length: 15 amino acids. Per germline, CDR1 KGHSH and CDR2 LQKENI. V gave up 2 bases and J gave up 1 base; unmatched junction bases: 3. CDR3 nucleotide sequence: TGTGCCAGCTCACCAAGGACAGGGACGAACACTGAAGCTTTCTTT. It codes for CASSPRTGTNTEAFF. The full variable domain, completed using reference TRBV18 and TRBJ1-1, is NAGVMQNPRHLVRRRGQEARLRCSPMKGHSHVYWYRQLPEEGLKFMVYLQKENIIDESGMPKERFSAEFPKEGPSILRIQQVVRGDSAAYFCASSPRTGTNTEAFFGQGTRLTVV.

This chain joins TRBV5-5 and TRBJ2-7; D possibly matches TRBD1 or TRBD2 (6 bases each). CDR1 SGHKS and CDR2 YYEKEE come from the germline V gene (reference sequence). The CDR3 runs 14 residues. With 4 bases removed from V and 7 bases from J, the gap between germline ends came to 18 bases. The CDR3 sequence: CASSVRGPPGEQYV. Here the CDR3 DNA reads TGTGCCAGCAGCGTACGGGGGCCTCCCGGGGAGCAGTACGTC.

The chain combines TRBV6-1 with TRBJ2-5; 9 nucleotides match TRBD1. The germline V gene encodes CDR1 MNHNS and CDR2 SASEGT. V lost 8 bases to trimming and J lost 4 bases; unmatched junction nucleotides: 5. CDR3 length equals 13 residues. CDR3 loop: CASLQGAIETQYF. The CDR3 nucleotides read TGTGCCAGCCTACAGGGGGCAATAGAGACCCAGTACTTC.

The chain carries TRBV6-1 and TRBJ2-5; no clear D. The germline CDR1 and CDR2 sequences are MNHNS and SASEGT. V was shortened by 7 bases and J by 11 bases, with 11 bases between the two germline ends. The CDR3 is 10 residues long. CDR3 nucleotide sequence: TGTGCCAGCATTCAGGCGCAGCAGTACTTC. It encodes CASIQAQQYF.

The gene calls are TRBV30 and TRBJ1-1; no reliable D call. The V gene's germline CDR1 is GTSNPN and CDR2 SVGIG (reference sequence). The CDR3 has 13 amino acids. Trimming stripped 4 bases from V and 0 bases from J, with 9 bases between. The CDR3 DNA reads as TGTGCCTGGAATGGGGATATGAACACTGAAGCTTTCTTT. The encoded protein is CAWNGDMNTEAFF.

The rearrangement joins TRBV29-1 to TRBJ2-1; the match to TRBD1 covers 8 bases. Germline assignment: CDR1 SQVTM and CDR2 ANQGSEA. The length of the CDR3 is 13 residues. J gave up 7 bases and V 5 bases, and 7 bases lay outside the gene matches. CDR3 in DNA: TGCAGCGTTCCCGGACAGGGCCTAAATGAGCAGTTCTTC. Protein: CSVPGQGLNEQFF.

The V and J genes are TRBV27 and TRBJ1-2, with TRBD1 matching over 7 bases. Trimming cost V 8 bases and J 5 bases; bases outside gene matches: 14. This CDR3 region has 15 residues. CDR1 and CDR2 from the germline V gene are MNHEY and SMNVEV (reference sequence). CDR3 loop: CASAAPGQGVYGYTF. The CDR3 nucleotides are TGTGCCAGCGCTGCTCCGGGCCAGGGGGTTTATGGCTACACCTTC.

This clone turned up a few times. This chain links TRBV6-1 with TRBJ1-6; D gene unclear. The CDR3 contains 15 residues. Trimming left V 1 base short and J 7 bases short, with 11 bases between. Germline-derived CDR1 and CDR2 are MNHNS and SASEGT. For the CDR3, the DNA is TGTGCCAGCAGTGAAGAAAGGGTATGGAATTCACCCCTCCACTTT. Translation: CASSEERVWNSPLHF.

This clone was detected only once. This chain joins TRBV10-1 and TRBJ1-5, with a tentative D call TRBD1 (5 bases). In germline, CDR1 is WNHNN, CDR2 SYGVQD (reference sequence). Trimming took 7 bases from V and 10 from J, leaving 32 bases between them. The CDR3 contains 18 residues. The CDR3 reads CASICMNYPPGGGVPQHF. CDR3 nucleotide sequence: TGCGCCAGCATCTGTATGAACTACCCCCCCGGTGGAGGGGTCCCCCAGCATTTT.

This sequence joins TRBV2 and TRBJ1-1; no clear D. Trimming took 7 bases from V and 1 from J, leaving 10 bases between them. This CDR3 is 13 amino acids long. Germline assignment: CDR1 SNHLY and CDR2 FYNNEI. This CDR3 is CASIGSGNTEAFF. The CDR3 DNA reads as TGTGCCAGCATAGGGTCAGGGAACACTGAAGCTTTCTTT.

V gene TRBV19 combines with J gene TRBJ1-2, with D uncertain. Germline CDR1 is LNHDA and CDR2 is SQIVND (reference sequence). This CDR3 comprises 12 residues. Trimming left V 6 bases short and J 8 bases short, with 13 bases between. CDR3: CASSPKDYGYTF. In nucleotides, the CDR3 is TGTGCCAGTAGCCCAAAGGATTACGGCTACACCTTC.

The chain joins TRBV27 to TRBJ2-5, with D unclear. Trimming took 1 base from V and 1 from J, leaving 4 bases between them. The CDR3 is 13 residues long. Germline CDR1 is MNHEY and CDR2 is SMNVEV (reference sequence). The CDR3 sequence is CASSLFGQETQYF. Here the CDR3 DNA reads TGTGCCAGCAGTTTATTTGGCCAAGAGACCCAGTACTTC.